This entry describes one T cell receptor beta chain. In its sample, this clonotype was seen many times. Its antigen has not been determined. Within one base of it there is no much larger clone, and no base qualities were kept. V is pared back by 4 bases and J by 3 bases, with 12 bases lying between the germline termini. Its CDR3 holds 14 amino acids, cysteine through phenylalanine. Only the CDR3 DNA is retained, 42 bases long and in frame from the first base. For CDR1 and CDR2, the germline V gene lists SNHLY and FYNNEI. In the ophthalmopathy patients, disease was moderately to severely active, with a Clinical Activity Score of 3 or more, a NOSPECS grade of 4 or more, and a duration of less than 3 months. Patients with uncontrolled infections, other autoimmune diseases, pregnancy or lactation were excluded. Diagnoses relied on clinical symptoms, serum thyroxine and TRAb, thyroid ultrasound and orbital computed tomography. Ficoll-Paque density gradient centrifugation was used to isolate PBMCs from approximately 11 ml of fresh peripheral blood. Total RNA was extracted with Trizol reagent, and quality was checked on an Agilent 2100 Bioanalyzer.

These data are taken from a study of T cells in Graves' hyperthyroidism and ophthalmopathy (dated by TCRdb to the late 2010s). A note on the overall study: Peripheral blood was collected at initial diagnosis, before any treatment. TCR V-J signatures able to tell the groups apart were searched for in a discovery cohort of more than 90 patients, of whom more than 40 had Graves' ophthalmopathy and roughly 58 had stable Graves' hyperthyroidism. Whether ophthalmopathy could be predicted prospectively was tested in an independent validation cohort made up of fewer than 20 hyperthyroidism patients plus 17 patients who later progressed to ophthalmopathy. For training and testing, the roughly 100 patients in the discovery cohort were randomly divided in a 7:3 ratio. In addition, the study compared T-cell repertoires in thyroid tissue and in blood from six Graves' hyperthyroidism patients. Following sampling, methimazole starting at 30 mg daily was given to hyperthyroidism patients, and high-dose intravenous methylprednisolone was given to ophthalmopathy patients. TCR Vbeta CDR3 sequencing of 135 peripheral blood samples (fewer than 45 ophthalmopathy, 70 to 85 hyperthyroidism and some 17 progressor patients) is reported in the paper. Points the paper makes about the study in general: Blood samples also contained most of the expanded thyroid clonotypes (frequency above 0.001), which suggests that blood repertoires may reflect thyroid immune responses. Ophthalmopathy was separated from stable hyperthyroidism by a 13 V-J signature model, with around 88% sensitivity and 81% to 82% specificity obtained in cross-validation and 80%/75% obtained in testing. No statistical method was used to set the sample size in advance, and investigators knew the group allocation. In validation, the model predicted progression to ophthalmopathy with over 65% sensitivity and roughly 75% specificity, a median of 6.5 months before onset.

TCR beta CDR3 regions were amplified from RNA transcripts. The first round of RT-PCR for the TCR CDR3 was performed with the HTBI primer set and the Qiagen OneStep RT-PCR kit. Libraries were constructed in a second round of multiplex PCR, after which size selection and purification were carried out. The libraries were sequenced on an Illumina HiSeq2000 using paired-end 100 bp reads. Concerning the study's data processing: SOAPnuke was used to process the raw data, throwing out any read that contained adapters or uncalled bases, had a mean Phred below 15, or lacked an exact constant-primer or identifier match. High-quality paired reads were merged using COPE v1.2.5, and each unique nucleotide sequence was defined as a clonotype. MiTCR v1.1 was used to align clonotypes to the IMGT TRBV, TRBD and TRBJ reference segments. Only V-J combinations with frequency above 0.0001, covering 98% to 99.2% of repertoires, were analysed. A TCS score was defined as the ratio between F50 (clonal expansion) and ExV (chaos), using BLOSUM62-based TCRdist between CDR3 peptides within each V-J. Welch's t-statistics and random forest reduced 514 V-J features to about 13, which were used in a naive Bayes classifier (R e1071). TCRdb reran the public reads through fastp at Q25 and MiXCR, keeping productive beta chains. All rows with the same CDR3 protein become a single entry with the most common DNA and genes. These V and J calls originate from TCRdb's pipeline instead of the authors' own analysis. This sample gives about 380,000 distinct CDR3 sequences in total; under 20% of them show up just once. The biggest ten clones account for 40% to 45% of the sample.

The origin of this receptor is a man aged 18 to 29 with Graves' ophthalmopathy. The chain is assembled from TRBV2 and TRBJ2-5; possibly the D gene is TRBD2, per 5 matching bases. Specimen: blood. CDR3 loop: CASSASGMKETQYF. The DNA sequence is given as TGTGCCAGCAGTGCCAGCGGCATGAAAGAGACCCAGTACTTC.